This TCR beta chain was sequenced for a study of T cell clones after liver transplantation. The wider study: Timepoints were pre-transplant, pre-withdrawal, and after withdrawal was completed or failed.

The data were produced by immunoSEQ multiplex PCR, yet TCRdb's version contains in-frame clones alone and is incomplete. The profile covers over 55,000 clones, with roughly 70% appearing a single time and 2.8% taken by the ten largest. The CDR3 contains 13 residues. The germline V gene encodes CDR1 MRHNA and CDR2 SNTAGT. V was pared by 4 bases and J by 5 bases, with 10 bases between. Source: CD4+ T cells from blood, taken at the approximately 16-month timepoint. The sequence came from a human patient who received a liver transplant. A subset of T cells may come from the graft donor. The chain uses TRBV6-4 and TRBJ2-3; D call uncertain. CDR3 protein: CASSVLSGDTQYF. The CDR3 region has the DNA TGTGCCAGCAGTGTTCTTTCTGGAGATACGCAGTATTTT.